This T cell receptor beta chain was captured by sequencing in a study of blood T cell repertoires in COVID-19. Across the whole study: Samples taken during acute and convalescent COVID-19 were collected in the United States, Italy and Spain. The analysed material was cDNA or gDNA that came from T cells, B-cell-depleted T cells, or PBMCs.

Clinical histories supplied by participants themselves formed the basis of cohort assignment. Two negative PCRs, clearance, or symptom resolution had been documented for recovered Cohort 3 donors. Here immunoSEQ multiplex PCR was the method, and the copy in TCRdb shows in-frame clones only, minus some. Of about 220,000 clones listed, 88% are singletons. This receptor was obtained from a woman in her twenties or thirties who had recovered from COVID-19. The sample was PBMCs or T cells enriched from blood (not recorded which).

CDR3 sequence reads: CASSLNGGESSYNEQFF. In DNA form, the CDR3 reads TGTGCCAGCAGCTTAAACGGCGGGGAGAGCTCCTACAATGAGCAGTTCTTC. The chain links TRBV7-3 to TRBJ2-1; perhaps TRBD2 as D (6 bases). This CDR3 spans 17 amino acids. From germline, CDR1 is SGHTA and CDR2 FQGTGA. V lost 1 base and J lost 0, with 13 bases in between.